A selection of T cell receptor beta chains follows, all from one sample in a study of technical replicates of blood from four donors. Repertoires were generated with immunoSEQ multiplex PCR, while TCRdb's copy carries only in-frame clones and drops some. This sample has under 100,000 clones; almost 96% occur once, and the top ten carry 0.2% to 0.25%. What was sequenced was T cells isolated from PBMCs. These receptors all come from a human donor in good health. Both conserved end residues are part of each CDR3.

V gene: TRBV28; J gene: TRBJ1-3; CDR3 protein: CASRITGTGGSSSGNTIYF
V gene: TRBV27; J gene: TRBJ2-3; CDR3 protein: CASSTEAGDTQYF
V gene: TRBV29-1; J gene: TRBJ1-1; CDR3 protein: CSYLERTANTEAFF
V gene: TRBV6-5; J gene: TRBJ1-2; CDR3 protein: CASSYSGQGTYGYTF
V gene: TRBV6-1; J gene: TRBJ1-2; CDR3 protein: CASTELGQGSGYTF
V gene: TRBV5-1; J gene: TRBJ2-1; CDR3 protein: CASSRGVGEILFF
V gene: TRBV28; J gene: TRBJ1-5; CDR3 protein: CASSSGDEGDSNQPQHF
V gene: TRBV4-2; J gene: TRBJ2-7; CDR3 protein: CASSTRQEATYEQYF
V gene: TRBV27; J gene: TRBJ2-6; CDR3 protein: CASSFRPILGGASSGANVLTF
V gene: TRBV7-9; J gene: TRBJ1-3; CDR3 protein: CASSLGASSGNTIYF
V gene: TRBV13; J gene: TRBJ2-1; CDR3 protein: CASSSTPTGGNEQFF
V gene: TRBV6-1; J gene: TRBJ2-1; CDR3 protein: CASPEREGRYDEQFF
V gene: TRBV7-9; J gene: TRBJ2-5; CDR3 protein: CASSFDRKETQYF
V gene: TRBV18; J gene: TRBJ2-7; CDR3 protein: CASSPFSGQGVNEQYF
V gene: TRBV4-2; J gene: TRBJ2-1; CDR3 protein: CASSQDHNSYNEQFF
V gene: TRBV7-2; J gene: TRBJ2-7; CDR3 protein: CASSFFYRVNYEQYF
V gene: TRBV10-3; J gene: TRBJ2-2; CDR3 protein: CAISEPDRPGELFF
V gene: TRBV2; J gene: TRBJ1-6; CDR3 protein: CASTRGNSPLHF
V gene: TRBV4-1; J gene: TRBJ2-7; CDR3 protein: CASSPSGGTGGYEQYF
V gene: TRBV7-6; J gene: TRBJ1-4; CDR3 protein: CASSSLRGSEKLFF
V gene: TRBV10-3; J gene: TRBJ2-4; CDR3 protein: CAISESAGGLAKNIQYF
V gene: TRBV30; J gene: TRBJ2-7; CDR3 protein: CAWSGWTGSYEQYF
V gene: TRBV30; J gene: TRBJ1-2; CDR3 protein: CAWTAGNGYTF